Listed here are 23 T cell receptor beta chains from one sample, sequenced in a study of Graves' ophthalmopathy and Graves' hyperthyroidism. Amplified TCR beta CDR3 regions were obtained using RNA transcripts as template. Investigators did first-round RT-PCR with HTBI primers, then second-round multiplex PCR. TCRdb re-called the multiplex PCR reads through MiXCR, storing one row per CDR3 protein. The data contain roughly 410,000 distinct CDR3 sequences, 15% of them singletons. The specimen sequenced was peripheral blood. These receptors originate from a woman aged 18 to 35 with stable Graves' hyperthyroidism.

This clonotype was detected ten times or more. The V call is TRBV27, the J call TRBJ2-5; weak D call: TRBD2 (6 bases). The CDR3 contains 15 residues. Trimming stripped 8 bases from V and 5 bases from J, with 21 bases between. Germline-derived CDR1 and CDR2 are MNHEY and SMNVEV (reference sequence). The CDR3 spells CASAPLDGGEETQYF. The CDR3 bases are TGTGCCAGCGCTCCGCTGGATGGCGGGGAGGAGACCCAGTACTTC.

This clonotype was observed many times. The chain carries TRBV12-3 or TRBV12-4 and TRBJ1-2; the match to TRBD1 covers 7 bases. The length of the CDR3 is 14 residues. V was clipped by 6 bases and J by 5 bases; unmatched bases: 9. The CDR3 spells CASRTSEGAYGYTF. In DNA, the CDR3 is TGTGCCAGCAGGACCTCAGAGGGGGCATATGGCTACACCTTC.

V is TRBV11-2 and J is TRBJ2-7, with D uncertain. Trimming took 5 bases from V and 3 from J, leaving 14 bases between them. Per the germline V gene, CDR1 is SGHAT and CDR2 is FQNNGV. The CDR3 sequence is 14 residues long. CDR3 sequence (DNA): TGTGCCAGCAGCCCCCCCAATGTACTCTACGAGCAGTACTTC. Its protein is CASSPPNVLYEQYF.

Ten or more counts support this clonotype. This sequence joins TRBV6-2 or TRBV6-3 and TRBJ1-1; perhaps TRBD1 as D (6 bases). V was clipped by 7 bases and J by 3 bases, with 15 bases between them. Per germline, CDR1 MNHEY and CDR2 SVGEGT. This CDR3 is 14 amino acids long. CDR3: CASTQPTGHTEAFF. CDR3 coding DNA: TGTGCCAGCACCCAACCTACAGGGCACACTGAAGCTTTCTTT.

At least ten counts were recorded for this clonotype. The chain uses TRBV6-1 and TRBJ1-2, with D possibly matching TRBD1 (5 bases). V lost 7 bases to trimming and J lost 8 bases, with 11 bases between them. Germline V lookup: CDR1 MNHNS, CDR2 SASEGT. This CDR3 comprises 11 residues. CDR3 in DNA: TGTGCCAGCATTGGAAGGGACGGCTACACCTTC. It is translated as CASIGRDGYTF.

This clonotype was recorded at least ten times. V is TRBV13 and J is TRBJ1-2; possible D gene TRBD1, 6 bases. Trimming took off 7 bases at V and 3 bases at J, with 9 bases between the two ends. This CDR3 contains 12 residues. Germline V gene lookup returns CDR1 PRHDT and CDR2 FYEKMQ (reference sequence). CDR3 sequence: CASTQGHYGYTF. The CDR3 DNA sequence: TGTGCCAGCACCCAGGGGCACTATGGCTACACCTTC.

This clonotype has ten or more counts. J is TRBJ2-4 and V is TRBV6-1, with 9 bases fitting TRBD1. In germline, CDR1 is MNHNS, CDR2 SASEGT. The CDR3 is made up of 16 amino acids. V shed 7 bases and J 4 bases; nucleotides not matched to a gene: 11. CDR3 nucleotide sequence: TGTGCCAGCATCCTCTCCGGGACAGGGCTTAAAAACATTCAGTACTTC. Translated: CASILSGTGLKNIQYF.

The chain uses TRBV28 and TRBJ2-7, with a possible D match to TRBD1 (5 bases). The CDR3 length is 14 residues. Germline loops: CDR1 MDHEN, CDR2 SYDVKM. Trimming stripped 3 bases from V and 1 base from J, with 10 bases between. The CDR3: CASSFNRNSYEQYF. For the CDR3, the DNA is TGTGCCAGCAGTTTTAACAGGAATTCCTACGAGCAGTACTTC. Full variable domain (rest looked up from reference TRBV28 and TRBJ2-7): DVKVTQSSRYLVKRTGEKVFLECVQDMDHENMFWYRQDPGLGLRLIYFSYDVKMKEKGDIPEGYSVSREKKERFSLILESASTNQTSMYLCASSFNRNSYEQYFGPGTRLTVT.

This clonotype has more than one count but fewer than ten. V is TRBV19 and J is TRBJ1-1; unclear D gene. Trimming cost V 5 bases and J 0 bases, with 7 bases left between them. Germline V gene lookup returns CDR1 LNHDA and CDR2 SQIVND (reference sequence). CDR3 size: 13 residues. The CDR3 sequence is CASSDHMNTEAFF. CDR3 DNA sequence: TGTGCCAGTAGTGATCATATGAACACTGAAGCTTTCTTT.

This clonotype was picked up many times. The CDR3 DNA is TGTGCCAGCAGCGACTTCAACACCGGGGAGCTGTTTTTT. Translation: CASSDFNTGELFF. The chain uses TRBV7-2 and TRBJ2-2; no firm D call. The CDR3 runs 13 residues. Trimming took 5 bases from V and 2 from J, leaving 6 bases between them. The germline V gene has CDR1 SGHTA and CDR2 FQGNSA.

The table lists this clonotype with many counts. CDR3: CASSLEAVAPEQYF. Here the CDR3 DNA reads TGTGCCAGCAGCTTAGAGGCGGTTGCCCCCGAGCAGTACTTC. The J gene is TRBJ2-7, the V gene TRBV11-2; D is undetermined. V lost 0 bases, J lost 6 bases, and 12 bases lay in between. The CDR3 length is 14 residues. Per the germline V gene, CDR1 is SGHAT and CDR2 is FQNNGV.

The V gene is TRBV19, the J gene TRBJ2-5; the D gene could be TRBD1 or TRBD2 (5 bases each). The CDR3 covers 13 residues. V was clipped by 5 bases and J by 5 bases, with 12 bases between them. The germline gives CDR1 LNHDA, CDR2 SQIVND (reference sequence). The CDR3 loop is CASSAGTAETQYF. The CDR3 DNA is TGTGCCAGTAGTGCCGGGACCGCCGAGACCCAGTACTTC.

Comment on this clonotype: One end of the junction does not line up with germline, which may come from a read error. The chain is built from TRBV10-2 and TRBJ2-7; maybe TRBD1 (6 bases). The germline V gene encodes CDR1 WSHSY and CDR2 SAAADI. This CDR3 spans 15 amino acids. The CDR3 nucleotides read TGTGCCAGCAGCCCCCAAACAGGGCCCCACTACGAGCAGTGCTTC. This translates into CASSPQTGPHYEQCF.

This clonotype has more than one count but fewer than ten. V and J are TRBV3-1 and TRBJ2-2, with D uncertain. CDR3 length: 16 residues. Germline V gene data show CDR1 as LGHDT and CDR2 as YNNKEL (reference sequence). V gave up 4 bases and J gave up 4 bases, with 16 bases separating them. The CDR3 nucleotides are TGTGCCAGCAGCCCAAGTGGCCATCTAAGCACCGGGGAGCTGTTTTTT. Translating it yields CASSPSGHLSTGELFF.

This clonotype was detected ten times or more. The chain combines TRBV4-1 with TRBJ2-5, with 8 bases aligning to TRBD1. Per the germline V gene, CDR1 is MGHRA and CDR2 is YSYEKL. This CDR3 has 16 residues. J gave up 7 bases and V 1 base, and 11 bases lay outside the gene matches. This CDR3 reads CASSQAGTGQGRTQYF. The CDR3 coding sequence is TGCGCCAGCAGCCAAGCCGGGACAGGACAAGGGAGGACCCAGTACTTC.

This clonotype was counted a few times. The chain joins TRBV28 to TRBJ1-3; unclear D gene. This CDR3 has 15 amino acids. Looked up from germline, CDR1 is MDHEN and CDR2 is SYDVKM. Trimming removed 2 bases at V and 0 bases at J, with 8 bases between. CDR3 DNA sequence: TGTGCCAGCAGTTTAAACACAGTCTCTGGAAACACCATATATTTT. Encoded protein: CASSLNTVSGNTIYF.

This clonotype was seen more than once but under ten times. The CDR3 loop reads CASSLTGLLSGYTF. As DNA, the CDR3 is TGTGCCAGCAGCTTGACAGGGTTGTTGAGTGGCTACACCTTC. The chain couples TRBV5-6 to TRBJ1-2, with a weak D call TRBD1 (6 bases). Germline V gene data show CDR1 as SGHDT and CDR2 as YYEEEE. The CDR3 is 14 residues long. The V end was cut by 1 base, the J end by 7 bases, with 14 bases between.

This clonotype was observed at least ten times. This chain links TRBV6-1 with TRBJ2-6, with no clear D. The ends were cut back, 4 bases at V and 0 bases at J, with 10 bases in the middle. This CDR3 is 16 amino acids long. Germline V gene lookup returns CDR1 MNHNS and CDR2 SASEGT. The CDR3 DNA sequence: TGTGCCAGCAGTGGAGGAAACAGCTCTGGGGCCAACGTCCTGACTTTC. This gives the protein CASSGGNSSGANVLTF.

This clonotype was seen a few times. The rearrangement joins TRBV6-2 or TRBV6-3 to TRBJ2-3, with D uncertain. V was trimmed by 7 bases and J by 0 bases, leaving 5 bases between them. Germline values: CDR1 MNHEY, CDR2 SVGEGT. This CDR3 comprises 12 residues. The CDR3 nucleotides are TGTGCCAGCACTAGGAGCACAGATACGCAGTATTTT. It encodes CASTRSTDTQYF.

This clonotype was seen repeatedly, ten times or more. This chain joins TRBV12-3 or TRBV12-4 and TRBJ1-5; D uncertain. This CDR3 has 12 residues. V gave up 6 bases and J gave up 8 bases, with 11 bases separating them. CDR3 region: CASSPTRKPQHF. The CDR3 bases are TGTGCCAGCAGCCCCACTCGGAAGCCCCAGCATTTT.

This CDR3 is CSVEDRGTGVPAFF. DNA for the CDR3: TGCAGCGTTGAAGATCGGGGGACGGGGGTGCCGGCTTTCTTT. V and J are TRBV29-1 and TRBJ1-1; maybe TRBD1 (5 bases). CDR1 is SQVTM and CDR2 is ANQGSEA in the germline V gene. V lost 0 bases and J 11 bases, leaving 19 bases between the germline ends. The CDR3 extends over 14 amino acids.

With regard to this clonotype: It may be a read error: a sequence one base away is much more abundant. The chain employs TRBV4-2 and TRBJ1-6; D remains unclear. Per germline, CDR1 LGHNA and CDR2 YNFKEQ. The CDR3 runs 16 residues. The CDR3 here is CASSQDFQSNNAPLHF. CDR3 nucleotide sequence: TGTGCCAGCAGCCAAGATTTCCAGAGTAATAATGCACCCCTCCACTTT.

This clonotype was counted between two and nine times. This sequence joins TRBV5-1 and TRBJ1-1, with 8 positions matching TRBD1. V shed 4 bases, J shed 2 bases, and the junction held 13 bases outside the gene matches. This CDR3 spans 17 amino acids. Germline lookup yields CDR1 SGHRS and CDR2 YFSETQ. As DNA, the CDR3 is TGCGCCAGCAGCCCCAGGACAGGGAGGGGGCGAAACACTGAAGCTTTCTTT. Its translation is CASSPRTGRGRNTEAFF.